The 15 T cell receptor beta chains presented below share a single source sample, sequenced in a study of CD8 T cells in Susac syndrome. RNA, at about 0.45 to 1 ug, was reverse transcribed with random hexamers. TCRdb fed the immunoSEQ multiplex PCR reads into MiXCR, producing one record per CDR3 protein. The top ten clones hold approximately 0.094% of a sample with 200,000 to 300,000 distinct CDR3 sequences, 90% to 96% of them seen once. The source material was CD4+ T cells from PBMCs. The receptors originated from a human donor with Susac syndrome.

The V gene is TRBV20-1, the J gene TRBJ1-5, with D perhaps TRBD1 (5 bases). Germline V gene sequence: CDR1 DFQATT, CDR2 SNEGSKA (reference sequence). Trimming left V 3 bases short and J 3 bases short, with 9 bases between. The CDR3 runs 13 residues. This chain's CDR3 is CSASGGDNQPQHF. The CDR3 coding sequence is TGCAGTGCTAGCGGGGGGGACAATCAGCCCCAGCATTTT.

The chain uses TRBV6-5 and TRBJ2-2, with no clear D. V was trimmed by 5 bases and J by 1 base, leaving 8 bases between them. Germline loops: CDR1 MNHEY, CDR2 SVGAGI. The CDR3 extends over 14 amino acids. The CDR3 bases are TGTGCCAGCAGTACCGGCAGGAACACCGGGGAGCTGTTTTTT. Translation: CASSTGRNTGELFF.

This sequence joins TRBV20-1 and TRBJ2-1; the D gene is possibly TRBD2 (5 bases). This CDR3 has 12 amino acids. Germline lookup yields CDR1 DFQATT and CDR2 SNEGSKA (reference sequence). V lost 1 base to trimming and J lost 12 bases, with 13 bases between them. Here the CDR3 reads CSARGPGLGQFF. CDR3 bases: TGCAGTGCTAGAGGCCCCGGACTTGGGCAGTTCTTC.

This rearrangement joins TRBV20-1 to TRBJ1-2; D gene uncertain. The germline V gene has CDR1 DFQATT and CDR2 SNEGSKA (reference sequence). V was pared by 0 bases and J by 0 bases, with 17 bases between. CDR3 size: 17 residues. CDR3 nucleotides: TGCAGTGCTAGAGATGAGGTGGACGGCTATTCTAACTATGGCTACACCTTC. As protein: CSARDEVDGYSNYGYTF.

CDR3: CASSLDGVYNEQFF. DNA of the CDR3: TGCGCCAGCAGCTTGGACGGGGTCTACAATGAGCAGTTCTTC. The chain employs TRBV5-1 and TRBJ2-1, with a tentative D call TRBD2 (5 bases). Trimming removed 0 bases at V and 3 bases at J, with 7 bases between. CDR1 and CDR2 (germline): SGHRS, YFSETQ. The CDR3 has 14 amino acids.

The CDR3 is CSAGGDRGPDRGPYHGYTF. CDR3 sequence (DNA): TGCAGCGCCGGCGGGGACAGGGGGCCTGACAGGGGGCCCTATCATGGCTACACCTTC. The rearrangement uses TRBV29-1 and TRBJ1-2; TRBD1 agrees at 12 bases. CDR3 length equals 19 residues. The germline V gene encodes CDR1 SQVTM and CDR2 ANQGSEA. With 7 bases clipped from V and 6 bases from J, the junction kept 24 bases outside the gene matches. Complete variable domain (other parts from reference TRBV29-1 and TRBJ1-2): SAVISQKPSRDICQRGTSLTIQCQVDSQVTMMFWYRQQPGQSLTLIATANQGSEATYESGFVIDKFPISRPNLTFSTLTVSNMSPEDSSIYLCSAGGDRGPDRGPYHGYTFGSGTRLTVV.

The chain has TRBV9 and TRBJ2-2; D may match TRBD1 or TRBD2 (5 bases each). The CDR3 sequence is 15 residues long. Germline CDR1 reads SGDLS; CDR2 reads YYNGEE. Trimming took off 0 bases at V and 4 bases at J, with 10 bases between the two ends. CDR3 nucleotides: TGTGCCAGCAGCGTAGTGGGACCATCCACCGGGGAGCTGTTTTTT. This gives the protein CASSVVGPSTGELFF.

This clonotype was seen once. The V and J genes are TRBV25-1 and TRBJ2-5; 11 bases line up with TRBD1. CDR1 and CDR2 (germline): MGHDK, SYGVNS. J lost 9 bases, V lost 8 bases, and 2 bases had no gene match. The CDR3 contains 11 residues. The CDR3 DNA follows: TGTGCCAGCCGGGACAGGGGGGCCCAGTACTTC. It translates to CASRDRGAQYF.

The chain carries TRBV7-9 and TRBJ2-3; D not resolved. Trimming left V 5 bases short and J 0 bases short, with 9 bases between. The CDR3 runs to 14 residues. Germline CDR1 and CDR2: SEHNR and FQNEAQ (reference sequence). The CDR3 is CASSPLSSTDTQYF. For the CDR3, the DNA is TGTGCCAGCAGCCCATTATCTAGCACAGATACGCAGTATTTT.

This chain uses TRBV1 with TRBJ2-1. TRBV1 is marked as a pseudogene. The CDR3 has 17 residues. CDR3 sequence reads: CTSSHPRTDSSYNEQFF. In nucleotides, the CDR3 is TGCACCAGCAGCCACCCTAGGACCGATAGCTCCTACAATGAGCAGTTCTTC.

The J gene is TRBJ2-5, the V gene TRBV27; D is unresolved. Germline CDR1 and CDR2: MNHEY and SMNVEV (reference sequence). V dropped 5 bases and J dropped 9 bases, with 22 bases sitting between them. This CDR3 is built from 15 residues. As DNA, the CDR3 is TGTGCCAGCAGTGGCCCCCCACATTTCCCCTCGGCCCAGTACTTC. This encodes CASSGPPHFPSAQYF.

On this clonotype: At one end the junction does not follow the germline gene, possibly because of a read error. The genes are TRBV11-2 and TRBJ2-5; a possible D gene is TRBD2 (6 bases). The CDR3 length is 12 residues. Germline V gene data show CDR1 as SGHAT and CDR2 as FQNNGV. This CDR3 reads CASSFGRDTANF. CDR3 coding DNA: TGTGCCAGCAGCTTCGGGCGGGATACCGCCAACTTC.

This chain uses TRBV12-3 or TRBV12-4 with TRBJ2-1; TRBD2 agrees at 12 bases. This CDR3 is built from 15 residues. Trimming removed 6 bases from V and 6 bases from J; junction bases left unmatched: 6. The CDR3 region has the DNA TGTGCCAGCAGCCTCGGACTAGCGGGACGCAATGAGCAGTTCTTC. Translation: CASSLGLAGRNEQFF.

The J gene is TRBJ2-1, the V gene TRBV5-1, with 10 bases aligning to TRBD1. The germline V gene encodes CDR1 SGHRS and CDR2 YFSETQ. This CDR3 is built from 14 residues. The V gene end was trimmed by 7 bases and the J gene end by 2 bases; junction bases not matched to a gene: 3. CDR3 amino acids: CASQGQGAYNEQFF. CDR3 sequence (DNA): TGCGCCAGCCAAGGACAGGGGGCCTACAATGAGCAGTTCTTC.

The chain combines TRBV12-5 with TRBJ1-1; D is ambiguous. The CDR3 totals 13 residues. Between the trimmed V and J ends, which lost 1 base and 2 bases, there was a span of 5 bases. Germline lookup yields CDR1 LGHNT and CDR2 FRNRAP. DNA for the CDR3: TGTGCTAGTGGTTTGGGCAGAAACACTGAAGCTTTCTTT. Translated: CASGLGRNTEAFF.